Listed below are T cell receptor beta chains from one sample, sequenced in a study of metastatic and nonmetastatic thyroid tumors. TCRdb reprocessed the PCR reads via MiXCR. The sample consists of roughly 33,000 clones, roughly 18% of them appearing once. The sample was blood. The receptors were gathered from a female donor with papillary thyroid cancer or a benign thyroid nodule (not recorded which). Some clones in this sample may be carry-over from other donors' samples. Each CDR3 is given with its conserved first and last residue. Each record gives: clone size, J gene, V gene, D gene, CDR3 length, CDR3 DNA, CDR3 protein. A D gene is named only where the DNA matches it firmly. A clone size is listed for some rows: how often the clone was seen (once, few, many), or a class if it is expanded.

>many|TRBJ1-3|TRBV5-1|NA|16
TGCGCCAGCAGTCAACAGGTATCGGGCGCTGGAAACACCATATATTTT
CASSQQVSGAGNTIYF
>many|TRBJ2-5|TRBV6-4|TRBD1|15
TGTGCCAGCAGTGACGGACAGGGAGTCCGAGAGACCCAGTACTTC
CASSDGQGVRETQYF
>many|TRBJ1-4|TRBV4-2|NA|12
TGTGCCAGCAGCCAAGATGTTGAAAAACTGTTTTTT
CASSQDVEKLFF
>NA|TRBJ1-2|TRBV4-3|NA|18
TGCGCCAGCAGCCAAGATGGCGACGTCCTATCGGATGTCTATGGCTACACCTTC
CASSQDGDVLSDVYGYTF
>many|TRBJ2-3|TRBV13|NA|13
TGTGCCAGCAGCTTAAAAAACACAGATACGCAGTATTTT
CASSLKNTDTQYF
>NA|TRBJ2-7|TRBV6-9|NA|16
TGTGCCAGCAGTTATGGGCTGGGTGGTACTGGTTACGAGCAGTACTTC
CASSYGLGGTGYEQYF
>few|TRBJ2-2|TRBV12-3/TRBV12-4|NA|15
TGTGCCAGCAGCCTCCATCAGGTGGGGACCGGGGAGCTATTTTTT
CASSLHQVGTGELFF
>many|TRBJ2-6|TRBV7-2|TRBD2|17
TGTGCCAGCAGCCCGGGACTAGCGGCCTCTGGGGCCAACGTCCTGACTTTC
CASSPGLAASGANVLTF
>many|TRBJ2-1|TRBV2|TRBD2|12
TGTGCCAGCAGTGGGACTAGCGGGGAGCAGTTCTTC
CASSGTSGEQFF
>many|TRBJ2-1|TRBV20-1|NA|11
TGCAGTGCTAGGTTTTCAAATGAGCAGTTCTTC
CSARFSNEQFF
>large|TRBJ1-1|TRBV19|TRBD1|15
TGTGCCAGTGAAGTAAGGGACAGGGAGGTCTCTGAAGCTTTCTTT
CASEVRDREVSEAFF
>many|TRBJ2-1|TRBV7-2|TRBD2|17
TGTGCCAGCAGCTTACGGGGGGTGGGTCTCTCCTACAATGAGCAGTTCTTC
CASSLRGVGLSYNEQFF
>few|TRBJ2-7|TRBV28|TRBD1|14
TGTGCCAGCAGTAGGATTGGACAGGTCTACGAGCAGTACTTC
CASSRIGQVYEQYF
>many|TRBJ2-3|TRBV11-3|TRBD1|14
TGTGCCAGCAGCTCTACAGGGGGCCCAGATACGCAGTATTTT
CASSSTGGPDTQYF
>many|TRBJ2-5|TRBV14|NA|13
TGTGCCAGCAGCCGCCGTCTCAGAGAGACCCAGTACTTC
CASSRRLRETQYF
>many|TRBJ2-3|TRBV24-1|NA|13
TGTGCCACCAGTGATGCGAACCAGGGTACGCAGTATTTT
CATSDANQGTQYF
>many|TRBJ2-5|TRBV20-1|NA|15
TGCAGTGCTAGAGTTGAGGACGGGCCTCAAGAGACCCAGTACTTC
CSARVEDGPQETQYF
>many|TRBJ2-1|TRBV3-1|TRBD2|16
TGTGCCAGCAGCCAAGATCCTAGGACTAGCGGCAATGAGCAGTTCTTC
CASSQDPRTSGNEQFF
>few|TRBJ2-6|TRBV28|NA|16
TGTGCCAGCAGTCCGCGTATTGTCTCTGGGGCCAACGTCCTGACTTTC
CASSPRIVSGANVLTF
>few|TRBJ2-7|TRBV27|TRBD2|18
TGTGCCAGCAGTTTAAGGGTGGGACTAGCGGGCATATCCTACGAGCAGTACTTC
CASSLRVGLAGISYEQYF
>few|TRBJ1-3|TRBV6-1|NA|13
TGTGCCAGCAGAACAGGCTCTGGAAACACCATATATTTT
CASRTGSGNTIYF
>many|TRBJ1-6|TRBV6-4|NA|19
TGTGCCAGCAGTGACTTACAAGCGGGGACCTGGGCGGAAAATTCACCCCTCCACTTT
CASSDLQAGTWAENSPLHF
>many|TRBJ2-1|TRBV28|NA|14
TGTGCCAGCAGTTCGCAGACTAGGTGGGATGAGCAGTTCTTC
CASSSQTRWDEQFF
>NA|TRBJ1-1|TRBV20-1|NA|14
TGCAGTGCTATCCGGGACTGCCCGAACACTGAAGCTTTCTTT
CSAIRDCPNTEAFF
>many|TRBJ1-4|TRBV29-1|NA|13
TGCAGCGTACAAGGAGCAACTAATGAAAAACTGTTTTTT
CSVQGATNEKLFF
>many|TRBJ2-6|TRBV27|NA|16
TGTGCCAGCAGGACGGACGTTAGCTCTGGGGCCAACGTCCTGACTTTC
CASRTDVSSGANVLTF
>NA|TRBJ2-7|TRBV11-2|NA|14
TGTGCCAGCAACTACGTCCGTGGTGGGTACGAGCAGTACTTC
CASNYVRGGYEQYF
>few|TRBJ1-2|TRBV19|NA|12
TGTGCCAGCGCCACGCGGGACAATGTCTACACCTTC
CASATRDNVYTF
>many|TRBJ1-2|TRBV6-1|NA|15
TGTGCCAGCAGTTATTCCGACAGGCGCCGAGATAGCTACACCTTC
CASSYSDRRRDSYTF
>medium-sized|TRBJ2-7|TRBV5-1|TRBD1|15
TGCGCCAGCCGAACCCCGGGACAGGGAAGCTACGAGCAGTACTTC
CASRTPGQGSYEQYF
>many|TRBJ2-7|TRBV5-4|NA|15
TGTGCCAGCAGACACCGACAGGATCATAATGGCGAGCAGTACTTC
CASRHRQDHNGEQYF
>many|TRBJ2-5|TRBV6-1|NA|15
TGTGCCAGCAGTGGGGGTATGGGTTTCCAAGAGACCCAGTACTTC
CASSGGMGFQETQYF
>few|TRBJ2-7|TRBV12-3/TRBV12-4|NA|12
TGTGCCAGCAGCGACACACAGAGGCAGCAGTACTTC
CASSDTQRQQYF
>few|TRBJ2-7|TRBV10-1|NA|16
TGCGCCAGCGTCGCAGGGACCCGTTCTTCCAACTACGAGCAGTACTTC
CASVAGTRSSNYEQYF
>many|TRBJ2-2|TRBV11-2|NA|15
TGTGCCAGCAGCTTATTCTACGAGAACACCGGGGAGCTGTTTTTT
CASSLFYENTGELFF
>NA|TRBJ2-1|TRBV12-3/TRBV12-4|NA|15
TGTGCCAGCAGCCGAACTATCTGGAGAGGGCATGAGCAGTTCTTC
CASSRTIWRGHEQFF
>many|TRBJ1-5|TRBV25-1|NA|13
TGTGCCAGCAGTGGGACAGGCAATCAGCCCCAGCATTTT
CASSGTGNQPQHF
>many|TRBJ2-1|TRBV5-1|NA|15
TGCGCCAGCAGTTACGGAGGGAGCGGATACAATGAGCAGTTCTTC
CASSYGGSGYNEQFF
>many|TRBJ1-1|TRBV27|TRBD1|14
TGTGCCAGCAGTTTAGGCAGGGGGCAGACTGAAGCTTTCTTT
CASSLGRGQTEAFF
>medium-sized|TRBJ1-3|TRBV30|NA|14
TGTGCCTGGAGTGTAGGGGGCTCTGGAAACACCATATATTTT
CAWSVGGSGNTIYF
>NA|TRBJ2-7|TRBV2|NA|11
TGTGCCTCCCTACGGACCTACGAGCAGTACTTC
CASLRTYEQYF
>NA|TRBJ1-2|TRBV7-6|NA|13
TGTGCCAGCAGCTTAGATAAGGGCTATGGCTACACCTTC
CASSLDKGYGYTF
>few|TRBJ2-1|TRBV28|NA|16
TGTGCCAGCAGTGGGGCGGCAAGCGGTAGATACAATGAGCAGTTCTTC
CASSGAASGRYNEQFF
>many|TRBJ1-2|TRBV10-3|TRBD1|15
TGTGCCATCAGTGCGGGAAAGGGACAGAACTATGGCTACACCTTC
CAISAGKGQNYGYTF
>many|TRBJ1-2|TRBV6-5|NA|15
TGTGCCAGCAGTTACGATCAGGGTGGAGCAGATGGCTACACCTTC
CASSYDQGGADGYTF
>many|TRBJ2-2|TRBV13|TRBD2|20
TGTGCCAGCAGCAGCTCTTCCGGGACTAGCGGGAGAAGGATTATCGGGGAGCTGTTTTTT
CASSSSSGTSGRRIIGELFF
>many|TRBJ2-1|TRBV10-2|NA|12
TGCGCCAGCAGTGAGACCGGACGTGAGCAGTTCTTC
CASSETGREQFF
>medium-sized|TRBJ1-6|TRBV6-5|NA|15
TGTGCCAGCAGTTACTCAATCATCTATAATTCACCCCTCCACTTT
CASSYSIIYNSPLHF
>medium-sized|TRBJ2-7|TRBV6-6|TRBD1|15
TGTGCCAGCAGTTATCCGGGACAGGGGGCCTACGAGCAGTACTTC
CASSYPGQGAYEQYF
>many|TRBJ2-3|TRBV6-2/TRBV6-3|NA|15
TGTGCCAGCAGTTACTCGGGGACTCTCCCAGATACGCAGTATTTT
CASSYSGTLPDTQYF
>many|TRBJ2-7|TRBV20-1|NA|15
TGCAGTGCTGGGGACTACAGGGGGGATTCGGACGAGCAGTACTTC
CSAGDYRGDSDEQYF